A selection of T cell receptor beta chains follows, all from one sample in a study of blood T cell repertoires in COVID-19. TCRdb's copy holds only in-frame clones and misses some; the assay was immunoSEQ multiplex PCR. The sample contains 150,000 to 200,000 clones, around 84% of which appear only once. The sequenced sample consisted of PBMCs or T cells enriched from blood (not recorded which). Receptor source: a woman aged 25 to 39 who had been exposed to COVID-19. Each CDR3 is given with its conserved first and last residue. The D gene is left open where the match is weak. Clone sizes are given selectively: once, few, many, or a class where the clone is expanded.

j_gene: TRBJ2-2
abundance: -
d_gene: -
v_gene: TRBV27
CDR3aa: CASSFLTGELFF
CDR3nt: TGTGCCAGCAGTTTTCTCACCGGGGAGCTGTTTTTT

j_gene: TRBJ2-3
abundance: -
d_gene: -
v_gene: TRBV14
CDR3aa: CASSQDFGFLTDTQYF
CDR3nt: TGTGCCAGCAGCCAAGATTTCGGTTTTCTCACAGATACGCAGTATTTT

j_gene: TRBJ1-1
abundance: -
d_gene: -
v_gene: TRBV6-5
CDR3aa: CASSYYPDMNTEAFF
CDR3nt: TGTGCCAGCAGTTACTACCCAGACATGAACACTGAAGCTTTCTTT

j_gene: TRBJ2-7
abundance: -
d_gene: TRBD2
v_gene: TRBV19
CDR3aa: CASSMASGTSLYEQYF
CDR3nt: TGTGCCAGTAGTATGGCCTCCGGGACTAGTCTGTACGAGCAGTACTTC

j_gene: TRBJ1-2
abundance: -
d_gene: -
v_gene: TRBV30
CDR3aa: CAWTSGAYGYTF
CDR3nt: TGTGCCTGGACCTCAGGGGCCTATGGCTACACCTTC

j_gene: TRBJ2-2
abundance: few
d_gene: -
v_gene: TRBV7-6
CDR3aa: CASSLGHRETGELFF
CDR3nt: TGTGCCAGCAGCTTGGGACACCGAGAGACCGGGGAGCTGTTTTTT

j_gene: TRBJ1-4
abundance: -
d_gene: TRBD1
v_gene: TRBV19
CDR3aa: CASSGQVINEKLFF
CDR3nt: TGTGCCAGTAGTGGACAGGTCATTAATGAAAAACTGTTTTTT

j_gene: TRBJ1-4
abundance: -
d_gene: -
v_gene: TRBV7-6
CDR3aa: CASSLTPSSGGVRKEKLFF
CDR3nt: TGTGCCAGCAGCCTCACCCCAAGCTCGGGGGGCGTAAGAAAAGAAAAACTGTTTTTT

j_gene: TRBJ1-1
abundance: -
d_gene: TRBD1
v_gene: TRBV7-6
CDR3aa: CASSLTGANTEAFF
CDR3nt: TGTGCCAGCAGCTTAACAGGGGCGAACACTGAAGCTTTCTTT

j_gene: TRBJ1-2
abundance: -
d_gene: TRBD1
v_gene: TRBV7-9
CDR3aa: CASSEGQVYGYTF
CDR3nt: TGTGCCAGCAGCGAAGGACAGGTCTATGGCTACACCTTC

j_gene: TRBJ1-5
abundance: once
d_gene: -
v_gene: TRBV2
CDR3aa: CASSGPQGMPQHF
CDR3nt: TGTGCCAGCAGTGGACCCCAGGGGATGCCCCAGCATTTT

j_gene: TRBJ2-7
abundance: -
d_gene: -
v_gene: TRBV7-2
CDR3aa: CASSWAGGGFYEQYF
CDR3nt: TGTGCCAGCAGCTGGGCTGGGGGGGGCTTCTACGAGCAGTACTTC

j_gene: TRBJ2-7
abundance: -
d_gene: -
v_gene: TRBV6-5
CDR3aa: CASSYDSSNSYEQYF
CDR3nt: TGTGCCAGCAGCTACGACAGCAGTAACTCCTACGAGCAGTACTTC

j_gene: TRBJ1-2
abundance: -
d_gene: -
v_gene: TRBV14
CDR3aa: CASSQVSKGYGYTF
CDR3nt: TGTGCCAGCAGCCAAGTTTCTAAGGGGTATGGCTACACCTTC

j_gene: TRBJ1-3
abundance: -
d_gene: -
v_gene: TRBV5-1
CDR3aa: CASSLGSSGNTIYF
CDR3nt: TGCGCCAGCAGCTTGGGTAGCTCTGGAAACACCATATATTTT

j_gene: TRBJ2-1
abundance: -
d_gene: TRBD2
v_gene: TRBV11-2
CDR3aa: CASSSLAGGPSDEQFF
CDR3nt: TGTGCCAGCAGCTCCCTAGCGGGGGGGCCGTCGGATGAGCAGTTCTTC

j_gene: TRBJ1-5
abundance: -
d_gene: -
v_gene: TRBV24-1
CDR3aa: CATSDYGRVGQPQHF
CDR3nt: TGTGCCACCAGTGACTACGGGAGGGTTGGGCAGCCCCAGCATTTT

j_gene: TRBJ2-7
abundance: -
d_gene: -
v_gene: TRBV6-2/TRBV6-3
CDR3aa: CASSYPPGEQYF
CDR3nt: TGTGCCAGCAGTTACCCACCGGGCGAGCAGTACTTC

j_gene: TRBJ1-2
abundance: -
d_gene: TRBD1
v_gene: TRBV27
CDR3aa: CASSVQGADGYTF
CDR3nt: TGTGCCAGCAGTGTACAGGGGGCTGATGGCTACACCTTC

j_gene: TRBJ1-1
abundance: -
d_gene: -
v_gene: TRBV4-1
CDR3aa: CASSPKGGTEAFF
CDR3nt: TGCGCCAGCAGCCCGAAGGGGGGGACTGAAGCTTTCTTT

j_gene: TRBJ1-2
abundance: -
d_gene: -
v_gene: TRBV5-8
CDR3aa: CASSREPKGYTF
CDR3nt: TGTGCCAGCAGCCGAGAACCTAAGGGCTACACCTTC

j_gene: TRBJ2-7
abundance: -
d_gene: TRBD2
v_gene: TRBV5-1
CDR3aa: CASSLGLAGAHEQYF
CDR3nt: TGCGCCAGCAGCTTGGGACTAGCGGGGGCCCACGAGCAGTACTTC

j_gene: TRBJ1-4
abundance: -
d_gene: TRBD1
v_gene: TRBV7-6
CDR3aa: CASSSKDRASNEKLFF
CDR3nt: TGTGCCAGCAGCTCGAAGGACAGGGCTTCTAATGAAAAACTGTTTTTT

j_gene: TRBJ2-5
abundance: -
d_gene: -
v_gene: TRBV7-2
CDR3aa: CASSLAGGPETQYF
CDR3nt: TGTGCCAGCAGCTTAGCGGGGGGGCCGGAGACCCAGTACTTC

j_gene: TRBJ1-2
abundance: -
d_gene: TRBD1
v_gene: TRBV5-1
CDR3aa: CASSPGQESYTF
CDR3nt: TGCGCCAGCAGCCCGGGACAGGAGAGCTACACCTTC

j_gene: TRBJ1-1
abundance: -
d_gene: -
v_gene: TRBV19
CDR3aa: CASSIPRQQVNTEAFF
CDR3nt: TGTGCCAGTAGTATCCCCCGACAGCAAGTGAACACTGAAGCTTTCTTT

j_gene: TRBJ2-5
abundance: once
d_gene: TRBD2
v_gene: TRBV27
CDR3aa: CASSFRGLAGLETQYF
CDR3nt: TGTGCCAGCAGTTTCAGAGGACTAGCGGGACTAGAGACCCAGTACTTC

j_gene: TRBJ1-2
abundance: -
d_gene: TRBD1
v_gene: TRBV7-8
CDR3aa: CASSTRQGTTDYGYTF
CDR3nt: TGTGCCAGCAGCACCCGACAGGGAACAACGGACTATGGCTACACCTTC

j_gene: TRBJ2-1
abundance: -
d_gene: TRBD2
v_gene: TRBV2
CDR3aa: CASRIAGGSYNEQFF
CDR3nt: TGTGCCAGCAGGATAGCGGGGGGTTCATACAATGAGCAGTTCTTC

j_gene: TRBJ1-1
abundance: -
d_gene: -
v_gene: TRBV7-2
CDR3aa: CASRLGPNTEAFF
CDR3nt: TGTGCCAGCAGACTAGGTCCGAACACTGAAGCTTTCTTT

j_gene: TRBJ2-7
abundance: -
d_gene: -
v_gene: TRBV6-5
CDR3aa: CASRDSQGYEQYF
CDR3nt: TGTGCCAGCAGGGACAGTCAGGGCTACGAGCAGTACTTC

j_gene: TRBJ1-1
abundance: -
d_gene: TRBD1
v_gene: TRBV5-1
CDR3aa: CASSRGQGAEVEAFF
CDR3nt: TGCGCCAGCAGCAGGGGACAGGGGGCTGAGGTTGAAGCTTTCTTT

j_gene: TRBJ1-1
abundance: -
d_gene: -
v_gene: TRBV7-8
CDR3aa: CASYRGFQDTEAFF
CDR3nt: TGTGCCAGCTACCGTGGTTTTCAGGACACTGAAGCTTTCTTT

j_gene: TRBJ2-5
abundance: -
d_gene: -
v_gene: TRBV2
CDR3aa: CASTPQAGAFETQYF
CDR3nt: TGTGCCAGCACCCCTCAGGCAGGGGCTTTTGAGACCCAGTACTTC

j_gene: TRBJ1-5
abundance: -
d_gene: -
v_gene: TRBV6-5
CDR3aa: CASSYGTGSEPQHF
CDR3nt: TGTGCCAGCAGTTACGGGACTGGTAGCGAGCCCCAGCATTTT

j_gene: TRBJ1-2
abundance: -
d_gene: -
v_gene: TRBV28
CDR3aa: CASLFDRHGYTF
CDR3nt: TGTGCCAGCCTCTTCGACAGGCATGGCTACACCTTC

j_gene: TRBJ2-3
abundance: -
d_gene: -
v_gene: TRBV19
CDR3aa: CASSTPADSYTDTQYF
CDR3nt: TGTGCCAGTAGTACCCCCGCGGACAGTTACACAGATACGCAGTATTTT

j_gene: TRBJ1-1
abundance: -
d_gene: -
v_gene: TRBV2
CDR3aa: CASRLDSNTEAFF
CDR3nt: TGTGCCAGCAGGCTTGACTCGAACACTGAAGCTTTCTTT

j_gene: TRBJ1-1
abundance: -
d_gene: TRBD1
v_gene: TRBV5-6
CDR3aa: CASSYGDRFAVTEAFF
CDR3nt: TGTGCCAGCAGCTACGGGGACAGATTCGCGGTCACTGAAGCTTTCTTT

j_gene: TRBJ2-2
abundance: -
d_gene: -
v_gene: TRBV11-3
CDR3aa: CASSSGYATGELFF
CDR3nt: TGTGCCAGCAGCTCGGGGTACGCCACCGGGGAGCTGTTTTTT

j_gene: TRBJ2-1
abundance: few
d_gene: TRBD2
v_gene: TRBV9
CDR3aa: CASSVGWRGTYNEQFF
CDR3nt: TGTGCCAGCAGCGTAGGCTGGCGGGGGACCTACAATGAGCAGTTCTTC

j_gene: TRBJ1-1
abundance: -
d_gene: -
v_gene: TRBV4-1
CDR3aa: CASSQRGPENTEAFF
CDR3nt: TGCGCCAGCAGCCAAAGGGGCCCGGAGAACACTGAAGCTTTCTTT

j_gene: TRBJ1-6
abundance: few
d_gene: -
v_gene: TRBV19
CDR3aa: CASSAGDNSPLHF
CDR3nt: TGTGCCAGTAGTGCAGGGGATAATTCACCCCTCCACTTT

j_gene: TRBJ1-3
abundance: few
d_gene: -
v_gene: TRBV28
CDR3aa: CASSKQLSGNTIYF
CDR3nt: TGTGCCAGCAGCAAACAGCTCTCTGGAAACACCATATATTTT

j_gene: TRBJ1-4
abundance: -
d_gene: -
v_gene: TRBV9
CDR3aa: CASSVAGADNEKLFF
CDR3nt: TGTGCCAGCAGCGTAGCAGGGGCCGATAATGAAAAACTGTTTTTT